This TCR beta chain was sequenced in a study of beta chain features in type 1 diabetes. Overall study findings and caveats: Type 1 diabetes patients had TCRB CDR3s that were shorter (moderately but significantly so) in all four CD4+ subsets.

Comments on this clone: Its target is unknown.

cDNA synthesis used the whole RNA isolate, giving expressed TCRB sequences. TCRdb's table, derived via immunoSEQ multiplex PCR, lists solely in-frame clones and lacks some. The sample lists 150,000 to 200,000 clones, roughly 60% seen once, with nearly 0.09% in the top ten. The V gene end was trimmed by 4 bases and the J gene end by 1 base; junction bases not matched to a gene: 1. CDR3 length: 13 residues. CDR1 and CDR2 (germline): SGHNT, YYREEE (reference sequence). Sequenced sample: naive CD4+ T cells from blood. This chain links TRBV5-4 with TRBJ2-5; 7 bases align to TRBD1. The sequence came from a man aged 25-45 years with type 1 diabetes. For the CDR3, the DNA is TGTGCCAGCAGCCGGGACAGCCAAGAGACCCAGTACTTC. Protein: CASSRDSQETQYF.